This T cell receptor (beta chain) is from a study of shared clonotypes between healthy human individuals. The assay was immunoSEQ multiplex PCR, and TCRdb's table has in-frame clones only and misses some. The data contain approximately 2.5 million clones, approximately 92% of them seen just once; the ten biggest clones take up 0.13% to 0.15%. The sequenced sample was naive CD4+ T cells sorted from blood. Subset given: CD45RA+ positively selected. This TCR was sampled from a man younger than 30 in good health.

The CDR3 bases are TGCGCCAGCAGCTACAGGGGTTTCACCTACGAGCAGTACTTC. Its translation: CASSYRGFTYEQYF. The chain has TRBV5-1 and TRBJ2-7, with TRBD1 matching over 7 bases. Germline V gives CDR1 SGHRS, CDR2 YFSETQ. V lost 3 bases and J lost 2; bases outside the gene matches: 5. CDR3 length: 14 amino acids.